The 13 T cell receptor beta chains below were found in one sample sequenced in a study of blood T cell repertoires in COVID-19. The table came from immunoSEQ multiplex PCR; TCRdb's copy has only in-frame clones and leaves some out. The data show approximately 150,000 clones, 84% seen once. Sample: peripheral blood. The receptors here all came from a woman aged 45-65 years in a cohort sampled during active or convalescent COVID-19.

CDR3 DNA sequence: TGTGCCAGCAGTTCTCTGGGACAGGCTTCCTACAATGAGCAGTTCTTC. Translating gives CASSSLGQASYNEQFF. The chain recombines TRBV27 with TRBJ2-1, with 8 bases that match TRBD1. The CDR3 contains 16 residues. Unmatched junction bases numbered 6, after V lost 4 bases and J lost 1 base. Germline-derived CDR1 and CDR2 are MNHEY and SMNVEV (reference sequence).

The chain couples TRBV27 to TRBJ1-1, with a tentative D call TRBD1 (6 bases). The V gene's germline CDR1 is MNHEY and CDR2 SMNVEV (reference sequence). The V gene lost 5 bases and the J gene lost 10 bases, with 20 bases spanning the gap. CDR3 length: 14 residues. CDR3 in amino acids: CASSLWGPQGRAFF. CDR3 nucleotide sequence: TGTGCCAGCAGTCTTTGGGGCCCGCAGGGGAGAGCTTTCTTT.

The V gene is TRBV5-3, the J gene TRBJ1-5, with TRBD1 matching 7 bases. Being an ORF, TRBV5-3 has a function that is uncertain. There are 15 residues in the CDR3. Trimming cost V 5 bases and J 5 bases; bases outside gene matches: 10. CDR3: CARSRKQGSDQPQHF. The DNA for the CDR3 is TGTGCCAGAAGTAGGAAACAGGGGTCTGATCAGCCCCAGCATTTT.

CDR3 in amino acids: CASSQTSGGAREQFF. CDR3 in DNA: TGTGCCAGCAGCCAGACTAGCGGGGGGGCCAGGGAGCAGTTCTTC. The rearrangement links TRBV5-8 to TRBJ2-1, with 14 bases aligning to TRBD2. In germline, CDR1 is SGHTS, CDR2 YDEGEE. The CDR3 is 15 residues long. The ends lost 4 bases at V and 10 bases at J; junction bases unmatched: 7.

There are a few counts of this clone. This chain connects TRBV5-1 to TRBJ1-1, with D tentatively TRBD1 (5 bases). The V gene's germline CDR1 is SGHRS and CDR2 YFSETQ. The V end lost 0 bases, the J end lost 5 bases, and 14 bases lay between the germline ends. This CDR3 spans 15 amino acids. The CDR3 here is CASSLAGGAYTEAFF. The CDR3 DNA follows: TGCGCCAGCAGCTTGGCCGGGGGTGCATATACTGAAGCTTTCTTT.

This chain joins TRBV6-5 and TRBJ1-1; D unclear. Trimming pared 6 bases from V and 1 base from J, leaving 9 bases between. Per the germline V gene, CDR1 is MNHEY and CDR2 is SVGAGI. The CDR3 is 13 amino acids. The CDR3 bases are TGTGCCAGCAGGCTACAGTCGAACACTGAAGCTTTCTTT. Amino acid sequence: CASRLQSNTEAFF.

This clone occurred a few times. V and J are TRBV5-6 and TRBJ1-2; D remains ambiguous. Per the germline V gene, CDR1 is SGHDT and CDR2 is YYEEEE. The CDR3 contains 13 residues. V lost 6 bases and J 7 bases, leaving 16 bases between the germline ends. CDR3 loop: CASTPISTGGYTF. The CDR3 DNA reads TGTGCCAGCACCCCGATTTCGACGGGTGGCTACACCTTC. The full variable domain, in which reference TRBV5-6 and TRBJ1-2 provide the parts outside the CDR3, is DAGVTQSPTHLIKTRGQQVTLRCSPKSGHDTVSWYQQALGQGPQFIFQYYEEEERQRGNFPDRFSGHQFPNYSSELNVNALLLGDSALYLCASTPISTGGYTFGSGTRLTVV.

The chain joins TRBV29-1 to TRBJ1-5, with 11 bases identical to TRBD1. CDR3 length equals 13 residues. The V and J ends lost 7 bases and 6 bases, in that order; junction bases with no gene match: 5. Per the germline V gene, CDR1 is SQVTM and CDR2 is ANQGSEA. The CDR3 bases are TGCAGCGGGGGACAGGGGGAGGGTCAGCCCCAGCATTTT. Its translation: CSGGQGEGQPQHF.

The chain links TRBV19 to TRBJ2-1; TRBD2 agrees at 10 bases. CDR1 is LNHDA and CDR2 is SQIVND in the germline V gene (reference sequence). V shed 7 bases, J shed 4 bases, and the junction held 7 bases outside the gene matches. There are 15 residues in the CDR3. CDR3 in amino acids: CASNHLAGVYNEQFF. The CDR3 DNA follows: TGTGCCAGTAATCATCTAGCGGGGGTTTACAATGAGCAGTTCTTC. The variable domain in full, with the rest retrieved from reference TRBV19 and TRBJ2-1, is DGGITQSPKYLFRKEGQNVTLSCEQNLNHDAMYWYRQDPGQGLRLIYYSQIVNDFQKGDIAEGYSVSREKKESFPLTVTSAQKNPTAFYLCASNHLAGVYNEQFFGPGTRLTVL.

About this clone: The junction does not match germline at one end; this may be a read error. This chain connects TRBV5-8 to TRBJ1-2; D is undetermined. The CDR3 extends over 11 amino acids. CDR1 and CDR2 from the germline V gene are SGHTS and YDEGEE. The CDR3 loop is CASSPQRWEVF. The CDR3 DNA follows: TGTGCCAGCAGCCCCCAAAGGTGGGAGGTTTTC. Supplemented by reference TRBV5-8 and TRBJ1-2, the full variable domain reads EAGVTQSPTHLIKTRGQQATLRCSPISGHTSVYWYQQALGLGLQFLLWYDEGEERNRGNFPPRFSGRQFPNYSSELNVNALELEDSALYLCASSPQRWEVFGSGTRLTVV.

This rearrangement joins TRBV6-1 to TRBJ1-5; the D gene is possibly TRBD1 (5 bases). V was cut by 1 base and J by 2 bases, with 9 bases left in between. CDR3 length: 15 residues. The germline V gene has CDR1 MNHNS and CDR2 SASEGT. CDR3 region: CASSEGIGGNQPQHF. DNA for the CDR3: TGTGCCAGCAGTGAAGGAATAGGGGGCAATCAGCCCCAGCATTTT.

This chain links TRBV20-1 with TRBJ1-2, with D perhaps TRBD1 (5 bases). The CDR3 contains 12 residues. V was pared by 3 bases and J by 5 bases, with 10 bases between. Germline V CDR1 and CDR2: DFQATT, SNEGSKA (reference sequence). The chain's CDR3 is CSASLPGYGYTF. As DNA, the CDR3 is TGCAGTGCTAGTTTGCCAGGGTATGGCTACACCTTC.

This chain joins TRBV4-1 and TRBJ1-1; the match to TRBD1 covers 7 bases. Looked up from germline, CDR1 is MGHRA and CDR2 is YSYEKL. This CDR3 has 21 amino acids. The ends lost 0 bases at V and 0 bases at J; junction bases unmatched: 19. The CDR3 is CASSQDRLGTRGRGLNTEAFF. The CDR3 coding sequence is TGCGCCAGCAGCCAAGATCGCCTCGGGACGAGGGGGCGCGGGTTGAACACTGAAGCTTTCTTT.